This T cell receptor beta chain is drawn from a study of OX40 agonist ivuxolimab in advanced cancers. Study-wide context: Allowance was made for prior anti-PD-1, anti-PD-L1 or anti-CTLA-4 therapy, and 40% had some. One patient with hepatocellular carcinoma and two with cutaneous melanoma, three in all, had partial responses. Study results and limitations: Still undetermined is the antigen specificity of the expanded peripheral T cells. At doses 0.1 to 3.0 mg/kg, CD4+ and CD8+ clones expanded.

This clone was observed once. Antigen: not known. Clones were read by immunoSEQ multiplex PCR, and TCRdb kept only the in-frame ones, dropping some. The sample holds about 68,000 clones, 75% to 95% seen once. J was trimmed by 0 bases and V by 1 base; bases with no gene match: 6. CDR1 and CDR2 from the germline V gene are SGHDT and YYEEEE. The CDR3 is 17 residues long. The sequenced sample was CD4+ or CD8+ T cells sorted from blood, obtained in a trial of the OX40 agonist ivuxolimab. The origin of this receptor is an adult with an advanced solid tumor such as melanoma, head and neck, liver or kidney cancer. The V call is TRBV5-6, the J call TRBJ2-2; 7 nucleotides align to TRBD1. The CDR3 reads CASSLRGQFSNTGELFF. For the CDR3, the DNA is TGTGCCAGCAGCTTGAGGGGACAGTTTTCGAACACCGGGGAGCTGTTTTTT.